This TCR beta chain originates from a study of OX40 agonist ivuxolimab in advanced cancers. On the study more broadly: There were three patients with partial responses, one having hepatocellular carcinoma and two cutaneous melanoma. Study results and limitations: There were, on average, more expanded clones in CD8+ T cells than in CD4+.

V was clipped by 0 bases and J by 1 base, with 10 bases between them. The V gene's germline CDR1 is LGHNA and CDR2 YSLEER. The CDR3 runs 15 residues. Measured with immunoSEQ multiplex PCR; TCRdb has only the in-frame clones, and not every one. The sample has about 84,000 clones, approximately 95% seen once; the top ten hold 11%. In this sample, this clone turned up once. The antigen is not known. The chain uses TRBV4-3 and TRBJ2-7; D is undetermined. The sequence derives from an adult with an advanced solid tumor such as melanoma, head and neck, liver or kidney cancer. The input for sequencing was CD4+ or CD8+ T cells sorted from blood, taken in a trial of the OX40 agonist ivuxolimab. The CDR3 coding sequence is TGCGCCAGCAGCCAAGATCTCCGGGCGTCCTACGAGCAGTACTTC. This codes for CASSQDLRASYEQYF.